The 9 T cell receptor beta chains below were found in one sample sequenced in a study of blood T cell repertoires in COVID-19. Clones were sequenced by immunoSEQ multiplex PCR, and TCRdb holds only the in-frame ones, with some missing. This table has tens of thousands of clones, about 85% appearing once. Sequenced material: peripheral blood. The receptors were sampled from a man aged 65 to 85 with acute or convalescent COVID-19.

V is TRBV4-3 and J is TRBJ2-2; 8 bases align to TRBD1. Germline CDR1 is LGHNA and CDR2 is YSLEER. V was pared by 3 bases and J by 7 bases, with 7 bases of the junction left unmatched. This CDR3 contains 15 residues. This chain's CDR3 is CASSHEPGGVGELFF. For the CDR3, the DNA is TGCGCCAGCAGCCATGAGCCAGGGGGCGTCGGGGAGCTGTTTTTT.

The chain links TRBV6-5 to TRBJ2-1; 9 nucleotides match TRBD2. The ends lost 3 bases at V and 10 bases at J; junction bases unmatched: 7. This CDR3 is 14 amino acids long. CDR1 is MNHEY, CDR2 SVGAGI, per germline. The CDR3 loop is CASSYPGLAGEQFF. CDR3 nucleotide sequence: TGTGCCAGCAGTTATCCGGGACTAGCTGGCGAGCAGTTCTTC.

The V call is TRBV19, the J call TRBJ1-4; 7 bases agree with TRBD1. The V gene end was trimmed by 3 bases and the J gene end by 5 bases; junction bases not matched to a gene: 6. The CDR3 is made up of 15 amino acids. Germline V CDR1 and CDR2: LNHDA, SQIVND (reference sequence). The DNA for the CDR3 is TGTGCCAGTAGTATTATTGGGACAGAGAATGAAAAACTGTTTTTT. Its protein is CASSIIGTENEKLFF.

The rearrangement joins TRBV5-4 to TRBJ2-5, with 11 positions matching TRBD1. V dropped 5 bases and J dropped 4; count of bases not matched to a gene: 10. Germline CDR1 SGHNT, CDR2 YYREEE (reference sequence). The CDR3 loop spans 16 amino acids. The CDR3 loop is CASRAGTGGLVETQYF. As DNA, the CDR3 is TGTGCCAGCAGGGCCGGGACAGGGGGTCTGGTAGAGACCCAGTACTTC.

This chain's CDR3 is CASNGQHYEQYF. The CDR3 bases are TGCGCCAGCAATGGACAGCACTACGAGCAGTACTTC. V gene TRBV23-1 combines with J gene TRBJ2-7; D is perhaps TRBD1 (6 bases). TRBV23-1 belongs to the ORF category, with a function that is uncertain. Trimming left V 7 bases short and J 3 bases short, with 10 bases between. The length of the CDR3 is 12 residues.

V usage is TRBV6-5 and J usage is TRBJ2-7, with D possibly TRBD1 on 6 matching bases. Germline V CDR1 and CDR2: MNHEY, SVGAGI. Trimming removed 6 bases from V and 5 bases from J, with 14 bases in between. The CDR3 contains 13 residues. The CDR3, as DNA: TGTGCCAGCAGCTCCGGGACAAAGGACGAGCAGTACTTC. Protein: CASSSGTKDEQYF.

The V call is TRBV5-5, the J call TRBJ1-1; D unclear. The CDR3 length is 14 residues. Deletions cut 7 bases from V and 0 bases from J, with 13 bases between. Per the germline V gene, CDR1 is SGHKS and CDR2 is YYEKEE (reference sequence). CDR3 in DNA: TGTGCCAGCCGCACAGTGAACCTGAACACTGAAGCTTTCTTT. Its protein is CASRTVNLNTEAFF.

The chain couples TRBV6-2 or TRBV6-3 to TRBJ2-2; D is possibly TRBD1 (5 bases). The CDR3 spans 14 residues. The V and J ends lost 3 bases and 4 bases respectively, with 9 bases between them. From germline, CDR1 is MNHEY and CDR2 SVGEGT. CDR3 coding DNA: TGTGCCAGCAGTTATTTAGACAGCACCGGGGAGCTGTTTTTT. Amino acids: CASSYLDSTGELFF.

This sequence joins TRBV2 and TRBJ1-5; maybe TRBD1 (5 bases). V lost 6 bases and J lost 4, with 10 bases in between. Germline values: CDR1 SNHLY, CDR2 FYNNEI. The CDR3 has 13 residues. CDR3 DNA: TGTGCCAGCAGGGTGACAGTGAATCAGCCCCAGCATTTT. This translates into CASRVTVNQPQHF.